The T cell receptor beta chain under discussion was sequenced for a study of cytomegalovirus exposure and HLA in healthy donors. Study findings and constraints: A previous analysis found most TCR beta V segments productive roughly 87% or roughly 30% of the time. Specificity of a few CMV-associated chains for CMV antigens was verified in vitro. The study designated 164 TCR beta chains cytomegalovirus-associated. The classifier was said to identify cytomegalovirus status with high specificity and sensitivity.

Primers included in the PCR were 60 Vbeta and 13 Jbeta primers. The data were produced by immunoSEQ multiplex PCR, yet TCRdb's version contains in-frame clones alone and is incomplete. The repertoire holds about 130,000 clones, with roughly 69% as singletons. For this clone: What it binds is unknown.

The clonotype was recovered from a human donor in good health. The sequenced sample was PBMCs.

CDR3 protein: CASSLATRGLEGYTF. CDR3 sequence (DNA): TGCGCCAGCAGCTTAGCGACTCGGGGATTAGAAGGCTACACCTTC. The chain uses TRBV5-1 and TRBJ1-2; no definite D call. V gave up 2 bases and J gave up 8 bases, with 19 bases separating them. The germline V gene encodes CDR1 SGHRS and CDR2 YFSETQ. This CDR3 is 15 amino acids long.